This T cell receptor beta chain was obtained from a study of control samples from healthy donors and cancer patients. Profiled with immunoSEQ multiplex PCR; TCRdb holds only in-frame clones, not every one. The repertoire holds roughly 170,000 clones, with roughly 93% as singletons. Per the germline V gene, CDR1 is MRHNA and CDR2 is SNTAGT. This CDR3 spans 13 amino acids. The V and J ends lost 6 bases and 0 bases respectively, with 8 bases between them. The TCR comes from a woman in her sixties in good health. The sequencing input was blood. The gene calls are TRBV6-4 and TRBJ1-1; D is unresolved. In DNA form, the CDR3 reads TGTGCCAGCAGAAGCACGGTGAACACTGAAGCTTTCTTT. It translates to CASRSTVNTEAFF.